The 4 T cell receptor beta chains below all came from one sample that was sequenced in a study of shared clonotypes between healthy human individuals. TCRdb keeps only in-frame clones here, not all; method: immunoSEQ multiplex PCR. The sample records around 2,000,000 clones, less than 95% being singletons. Cells designated naive CD8 were CD45RO-negative and were positively selected for CCR7, with terminally differentiated effector memory CD45RA+ cells excluded. The sequenced sample was naive CD8+ T cells sorted from blood. These receptors were obtained from a man aged 18 to 30 in good health.

This clone came up once. The CDR3 nucleotides are TGCAGCGTTTCTTTACAGGGGCCAGATACGCAGTATTTT. Its translation is CSVSLQGPDTQYF. The chain has TRBV29-1 and TRBJ2-3, with 7 bases lining up with TRBD1. V was clipped by 5 bases and J by 4 bases; unmatched bases: 6. The CDR3 runs to 13 residues. Germline V gene data show CDR1 as SQVTM and CDR2 as ANQGSEA.

This chain links TRBV7-6 with TRBJ2-5; the match to TRBD1 covers 9 bases. Germline V gene sequence: CDR1 SGHVS, CDR2 FNYEAQ. V trimming: 5 bases; J trimming: 3 bases; junction bases outside the gene matches: 13. The CDR3 consists of 17 residues. This CDR3 reads CASSLGQGLGLKETQYF. The CDR3, as DNA: TGTGCCAGCAGCCTTGGACAGGGGTTAGGGTTGAAAGAGACCCAGTACTTC.

The chain joins TRBV4-1 to TRBJ1-2, with a tentative D call TRBD1 (5 bases). CDR3 length: 13 residues. Trimming pared 2 bases from V and 8 bases from J, leaving 12 bases between. CDR1 and CDR2 (germline): MGHRA, YSYEKL. In DNA, the CDR3 is TGCGCCAGCAGCCAAAGGGGCCTGGGGGGCTACACCTTC. This codes for CASSQRGLGGYTF.

The CDR3 coding sequence is TGTGCCAGCAGCTTCTTAGGATTGGAGCAGTTCTTC. The encoded protein is CASSFLGLEQFF. The chain couples TRBV5-4 to TRBJ2-1; no clear D gene. The V end lost 2 bases, the J end lost 10 bases, and 10 bases lay between the germline ends. CDR1 is SGHNT, CDR2 YYREEE, per germline (reference sequence). This CDR3 contains 12 residues.